This T cell receptor (beta chain) came from a study of blood T cell repertoires in COVID-19. The germline V and J ends were trimmed by 9 bases and 4 bases, with 9 bases remaining between them. The germline V gene encodes CDR1 KGHDR and CDR2 SFDVKD. The CDR3 consists of 12 residues. Enrolled through a virtual design, the participants were between roughly 18 and 95 years of age and came from about two dozen US areas. Which cohort a participant joined came from the clinical history participants gave. As handled by the study authors: By means of reference gene primer amplification, nucleated cell counts were estimated. Here immunoSEQ multiplex PCR was the method, and the copy in TCRdb shows in-frame clones only, minus some. The V and J calls and clone size were taken over from that table, and D and trimming were inferred from the DNA. The sample records a few hundred thousand clones, around 89% being singletons.

The clonotype originates from a woman in her twenties or thirties who had recovered from COVID-19. The V and J genes are TRBV24-1 and TRBJ1-5, with D possibly matching TRBD1 (6 bases). Material: PBMCs or T cells enriched from blood (not recorded which). The CDR3 DNA reads TGTGCCACCGGTACAGGGAATCAGCCCCAGCATTTT. This encodes CATGTGNQPQHF.